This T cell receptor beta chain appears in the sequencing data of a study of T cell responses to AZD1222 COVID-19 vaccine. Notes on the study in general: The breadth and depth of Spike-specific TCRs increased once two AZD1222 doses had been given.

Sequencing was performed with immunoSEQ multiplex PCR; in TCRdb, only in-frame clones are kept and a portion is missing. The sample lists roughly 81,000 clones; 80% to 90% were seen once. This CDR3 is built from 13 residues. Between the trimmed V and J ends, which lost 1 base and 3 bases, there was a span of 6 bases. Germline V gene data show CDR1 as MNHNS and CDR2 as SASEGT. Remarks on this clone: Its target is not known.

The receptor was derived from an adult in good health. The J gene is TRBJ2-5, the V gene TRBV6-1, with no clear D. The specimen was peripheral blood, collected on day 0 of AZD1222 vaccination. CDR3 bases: TGTGCCAGCAGTGAAGGGGCGAAAGAGACCCAGTACTTC. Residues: CASSEGAKETQYF.